This T cell receptor beta chain appears in the sequencing data of a study of blood T cell repertoires in COVID-19. The overall study: Whether acute or convalescent, the COVID-19 samples came from the United States, Italy and Spain. Sources were T cells, B-cell-depleted T cells, or PBMCs; the material itself was cDNA or gDNA.

In the source study's methods: Amplification of reference gene primers provided the estimated nucleated cell counts. TCRdb keeps only in-frame clones here, not all; method: immunoSEQ multiplex PCR. V, J and clone size are those of that table, while D and trimming were read from the DNA. The sample has about 40,000 clones; 88% are singletons. This CDR3 is 15 amino acids long. Germline CDR1 reads LNHDA; CDR2 reads SQIVND (reference sequence). V dropped 3 bases and J dropped 6 bases, with 15 bases sitting between them. V usage is TRBV19 and J usage is TRBJ1-5, with D uncertain. This sequence was found in a woman in her 70s with acute or convalescent COVID-19. The source material was peripheral blood. The CDR3 nucleotides read TGTGCCAGTAGTATCGGATGGCAGGAGGGTCAGCCCCAGCATTTT. It translates to CASSIGWQEGQPQHF.